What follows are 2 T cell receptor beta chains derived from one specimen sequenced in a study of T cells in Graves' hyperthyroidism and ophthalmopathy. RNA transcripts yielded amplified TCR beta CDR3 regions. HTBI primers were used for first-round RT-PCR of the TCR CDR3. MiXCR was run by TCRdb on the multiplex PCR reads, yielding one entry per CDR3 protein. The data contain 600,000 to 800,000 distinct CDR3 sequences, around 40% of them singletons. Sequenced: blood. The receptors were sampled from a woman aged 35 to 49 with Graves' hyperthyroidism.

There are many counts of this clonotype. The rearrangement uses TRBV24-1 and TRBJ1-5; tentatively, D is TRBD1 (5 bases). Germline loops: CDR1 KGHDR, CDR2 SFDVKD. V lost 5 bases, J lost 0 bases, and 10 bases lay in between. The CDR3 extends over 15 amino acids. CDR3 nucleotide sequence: TGTGCCACCAGTGCGGGCCAGGGTAGCAATCAGCCCCAGCATTTT. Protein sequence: CATSAGQGSNQPQHF.

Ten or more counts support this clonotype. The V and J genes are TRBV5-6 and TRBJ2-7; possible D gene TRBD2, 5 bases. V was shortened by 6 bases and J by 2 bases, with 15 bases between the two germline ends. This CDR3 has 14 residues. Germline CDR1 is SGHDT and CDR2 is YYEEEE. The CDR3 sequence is CASNKIDGTYEQYF. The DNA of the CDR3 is TGTGCCAGCAACAAAATTGACGGGACCTACGAGCAGTACTTC.